Sequencing of this T cell receptor beta chain was carried out in a study of early T cells in non-severe SARS-CoV-2 infection. Study overall: The sequenced material was bulk RNA from unsorted whole blood, and its chains were unpaired.

A few counts support this clonotype. Its antigen is not known. Unique molecular identifier tags were affixed to discrete cDNA molecules. TCRdb reprocessed the 5' RACE reads with MiXCR, giving one entry per CDR3 protein. The sample records about 33,000 distinct CDR3 sequences, approximately 5% being singletons. V gave up 6 bases and J gave up 6 bases, with 22 bases separating them. The CDR3 has 16 amino acids. CDR1 and CDR2 from the germline V gene are SGHDN and FVKESK. Study findings and constraints: Comparison of clonotypes with VDJdb favored anti-spike CD8 responses while missing private and CD4 specificities.

The J gene is TRBJ2-3, the V gene TRBV14, with D possibly being TRBD2 (5 bases). The source is an adult who was a healthcare worker with PCR-confirmed SARS-CoV-2 infection or an uninfected control (not recorded which). What was sequenced was whole blood. The CDR3 protein is CASSQRAVSLVDTQYF. The CDR3 DNA reads as TGTGCCAGCAGTCAACGAGCGGTGAGTCTGGTGGATACGCAGTATTTT. The whole variable domain, filled in from reference TRBV14 and TRBJ2-3, reads EAGVTQFPSHSVIEKGQTVTLRCDPISGHDNLYWYRRVMGKEIKFLLHFVKESKQDESGMPNNRFLAERTGGTYSTLKVQPAELEDSGVYFCASSQRAVSLVDTQYFGPGTRLTVL.